This T cell receptor (beta chain) was documented in a study of CD8 T cells in ankylosing spondylitis. Whole-study findings and limits: One TCR beta motif, made up of about 8 highly homologous variants, appeared characteristic of ankylosing spondylitis blood. Significant enrichment of disease-linked clones was reported in matched ankylosing spondylitis synovial fluid. Past research had described some motif variants in reactive arthritis synovial fluid and blood.

Regarding this clonotype: As yet, its antigen is unknown.

TCRdb re-derived calls from the 5' RACE reads in MiXCR, one entry per CDR3 protein. The top ten hold about 11% of the sample, which has about 190,000 distinct CDR3 sequences, approximately 12% seen once. This CDR3 region has 12 residues. CDR1 LGHDT and CDR2 YNNKEL come from the germline V gene (reference sequence). Trimming removed 2 bases at V and 4 bases at J, with 5 bases between. The V gene is TRBV3-1, the J gene TRBJ1-2; D not resolved. This TCR came from a female donor with ankylosing spondylitis or in good health (not recorded which). The sample was blood, either unsorted or a sorted T cell fraction (not recorded which). The CDR3 coding sequence is TGTGCCAGCAGCCAATACGGCTATGGCTACACCTTC. Translated, it gives CASSQYGYGYTF.